This T cell receptor (beta chain) emerged from a study of blood T cell repertoires in COVID-19 (dated by TCRdb to 2018 to 2020). General notes on the study: Samples covering the acute and convalescent phases of COVID-19 were provided by collaborators in the United States, Italy and Spain. The prospective study material was composed of cDNA or gDNA derived from T cells, B-cell-depleted T cells, or PBMCs. Deeply sampled blood TCRbeta repertoires from subjects exposed to, actively infected with, or recovered from COVID-19 were included in the dataset. The repertoires were released in a freely available public database meant as a resource for research on the immune response to SARS-CoV-2. Samples came from the ongoing ImmuneRACE study (first 160 participants) plus 1,254 subjects from 6 global collaborators. A de-identified subject ID, COVID-19 status, age in years and sex were almost always included in the sample metadata. Where HLA class I and class II types were available, the types were taken from metadata supplied by the sample provider, not from assay-based typing. Summary of the overall study and its limitations: The quantity of clinical and demographic metadata differed by source and by participant and was supplied without curation.

TCRbeta CDR3 regions were amplified from genomic DNA by means of the immunoSEQ Assay, a bias-controlled multiplex PCR. On the study's bioinformatics: The number of nucleated cells in each sample was estimated from the amplification of reference gene primers within the assay. Sequence reads were collapsed and filtered to measure the absolute abundance of every unique TCRbeta CDR3 rearrangement. For each sample, productive Simpson clonality was calculated by taking the square root of Simpson's diversity index across productive rearrangements. TCRdb stores this immuneACCESS table with in-frame sequences only. Part of the clones is absent; in the studies checked, under half of the shortfall reflects unresolved V genes, and no reason is known for the rest. V, J and clone size were drawn from that table, and D and trimming were deduced from the DNA. The table for this sample lists 110,000 to 150,000 clones; about 80% of them were counted only once. About 40% of the sample is held by the ten biggest clonotypes.

Worth noting for this clone: No cognate antigen has been identified for it. Base quality data are lacking; no much larger clone is found one base away.

The collaborating institutions used their own protocols to collect whole blood in K2EDTA tubes. For TCRbeta analysis, collaborators shipped samples as frozen whole blood, isolated PBMCs, or DNA extracted from either of those sample types. The CDR3, cysteine through phenylalanine, is 17 amino acids long. Only the CDR3 part of the read is kept: 51 bases, read in frame from the first base. Based on the germline V gene (reference sequence), the CDR1 and CDR2 sequences are LNHNV and YYDKDF. Germline trimming amounts to 0 bases on V and 10 bases on J, with 11 as the count of junction bases outside the gene matches.

The sequence joins TRBV15 to TRBJ2-1; TRBD2 fits 11 bases in the junction. Material for sequencing was peripheral blood. The receptor was derived from a human donor in a cohort sampled during active COVID-19. The base sequence is TGTGCCACCAGCAGAGATGGGTTTAGCGGGAGGGCAGGGGAGCAGTTCTTC. It codes for CATSRDGFSGRAGEQFF.